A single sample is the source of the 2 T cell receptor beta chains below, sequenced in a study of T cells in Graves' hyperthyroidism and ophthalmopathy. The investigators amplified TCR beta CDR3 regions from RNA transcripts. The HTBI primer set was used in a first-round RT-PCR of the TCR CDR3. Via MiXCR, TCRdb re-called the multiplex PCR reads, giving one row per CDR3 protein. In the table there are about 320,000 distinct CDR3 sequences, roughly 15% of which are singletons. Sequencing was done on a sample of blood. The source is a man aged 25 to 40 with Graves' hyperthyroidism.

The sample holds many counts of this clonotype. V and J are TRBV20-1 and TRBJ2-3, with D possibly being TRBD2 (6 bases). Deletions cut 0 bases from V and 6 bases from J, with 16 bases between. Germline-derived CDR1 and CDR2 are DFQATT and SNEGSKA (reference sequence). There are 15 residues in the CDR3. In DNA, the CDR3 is TGCAGTGCTAGAGACCCGACGGGGGATGGCGATACGCAGTATTTT. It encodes CSARDPTGDGDTQYF.

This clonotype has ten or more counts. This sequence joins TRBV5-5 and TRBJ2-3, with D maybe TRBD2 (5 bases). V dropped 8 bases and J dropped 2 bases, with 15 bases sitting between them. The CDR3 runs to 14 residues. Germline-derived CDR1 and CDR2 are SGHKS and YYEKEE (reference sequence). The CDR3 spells CASSPRAITDTQYF. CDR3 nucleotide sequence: TGTGCCAGTTCGCCGAGGGCCATCACAGATACGCAGTATTTT.